Included here is one T cell receptor (beta chain) sequence, with context. The target antigen is unknown. At one boundary the junction diverges from the germline segment, which might be a read error. This specimen comes from a study of metastatic and nonmetastatic thyroid tumors. Study summary: Thyroid patients, malignant and benign, had repertoires compared across blood and tumor or nodule tissue.

TCRdb redid the clone calls on the PCR reads using MiXCR. This table holds approximately 37,000 clones, roughly 22% found once. None of the patients had undergone any treatment ahead of thyroid surgery. Whole-study findings and limits: Versus benign nodules, malignant thyroid tumors reportedly had significantly higher TCR beta diversity, in blood and tumor.

The sequencing sample was made of tumor tissue. The receptor comes from a male donor with papillary thyroid cancer or a benign thyroid nodule (not recorded which). Some clones in this sample may be carry-over from other donors' samples.

CDR3 loop: CASSPYLTAYEQYF. The CDR3 nucleotides read TGTGCCAGCAGCCCGTACCTGACGGCCTACGAGCAGTATTTC. This chain connects TRBV3-1 to TRBJ2-7; D unclear. Looked up from germline, CDR1 is LGHDT and CDR2 is YNNKEL (reference sequence). The CDR3 length is 14 residues.